Each of the 8 T cell receptor beta chains below was sequenced from the same sample in a study of vaccination and CD4 T cells after COVID-19. An Oncomine TCR Beta short-read assay was used to sequence the DNA from cultured CD4+ T cells. One entry per CDR3 protein results from TCRdb running MiXCR on the PCR reads. This repertoire shows roughly 5,200 distinct CDR3 sequences, 30% found once; its top ten account for under 25%. No antigen has been assigned to these receptors. Regarding treatment: roughly nine-day PBMC culture with coronavirus spike peptide pools or control peptides (ViraFEST assay). The starting material was CD4+ T cells from blood, cultured in vitro, obtained after SARS-CoV-2 vaccination. These receptors were taken from a human donor who had recovered from COVID-19.

J is TRBJ2-7 and V is TRBV11-1; the D is unclear. The CDR3 is 16 amino acids. The V gene lost 1 base and the J gene lost 7 bases, with 20 bases spanning the gap. Germline CDR1 reads SGHAT; CDR2 reads FQDESV (reference sequence). The CDR3 sequence: CASSLDESPPSTEQYF. The CDR3 DNA follows: TGTGCCAGCAGCTTAGATGAATCACCCCCCTCTACGGAGCAGTACTTC.

This chain uses TRBV19 with TRBJ1-5, with a weak D call TRBD1 (5 bases). Trimming left V 0 bases short and J 1 base short, with 7 bases between. The CDR3 covers 15 residues. Germline V CDR1 and CDR2: LNHDA, SQIVND (reference sequence). CDR3 coding DNA: TGTGCCAGTAGTATAGATGGGGGGAGCAATCAGCCCCAGCATTTT. This sequence encodes CASSIDGGSNQPQHF.

In its sample, this clonotype is medium-sized (0.01 to 0.1%). The chain couples TRBV20-1 to TRBJ1-1, with D maybe TRBD1 (5 bases). The germline V and J ends were trimmed by 1 base and 4 bases, with 13 bases remaining between them. Germline V CDR1 and CDR2: DFQATT, SNEGSKA (reference sequence). This CDR3 comprises 14 residues. CDR3 nucleotide sequence: TGCAGTGCTAGAGCTCAGGGCGGAAGCACTGAAGCTTTCTTT. Translation: CSARAQGGSTEAFF.

This clonotype is medium-sized (0.01 to 0.1%) within its sample. V is TRBV7-2 and J is TRBJ2-7; TRBD1 agrees at 8 bases. V shed 4 bases, J shed 2 bases, and the junction held 1 base outside the gene matches. The CDR3 length is 13 residues. In germline, CDR1 is SGHTA, CDR2 FQGNSA. The CDR3 sequence: CASSSQGAYEQYF. The CDR3 nucleotides are TGTGCCAGCAGCTCACAGGGGGCCTACGAGCAGTACTTC.

Concerning this clonotype: Its ends do not fully match the called genes, so a read error is possible. This chain connects TRBV28 to TRBJ2-7; D is uncertain. There are 15 residues in the CDR3. Germline V gives CDR1 MDHEN, CDR2 SYDVKM. The CDR3 sequence is CAISTFRSLSYEQYF. CDR3 nucleotide sequence: TGTGCCATCAGTACCTTCAGGTCCCTCTCCTACGAGCAGTACTTC.

The CDR3 loop is CASNGGVEQYF. The CDR3 region has the DNA TGTGCCAGCAATGGTGGGGTCGAGCAGTACTTC. The J gene is TRBJ2-7, the V gene TRBV6-2 or TRBV6-3; no clear D gene. V lost 7 bases and J 6 bases, leaving 10 bases between the germline ends. The germline CDR1 and CDR2 sequences are MNHEY and SVGEGT. The CDR3 contains 11 residues.

This clonotype was recorded a few times. V is TRBV29-1 and J is TRBJ2-5; TRBD2 matches 9 bases. V shed 4 bases, J shed 5 bases, and the junction held 8 bases outside the gene matches. In germline, CDR1 is SQVTM, CDR2 ANQGSEA. There are 14 residues in the CDR3. In nucleotides, the CDR3 is TGCAGCGTTGTGGGCGGGGGGGGATCGGAGACCCAGTACTTC. This translates into CSVVGGGGSETQYF. The full variable domain, its missing parts supplied by reference TRBV29-1 and TRBJ2-5, is SAVISQKPSRDICQRGTSLTIQCQVDSQVTMMFWYRQQPGQSLTLIATANQGSEATYESGFVIDKFPISRPNLTFSTLTVSNMSPEDSSIYLCSVVGGGGSETQYFGPGTRLLVL.

This chain uses TRBV20-1 with TRBJ2-7, with TRBD2 matching 10 bases. Germline CDR1 reads DFQATT; CDR2 reads SNEGSKA (reference sequence). After removal of 0 bases from V and 6 bases from J, the junction contained 8 bases not matched to a gene. This CDR3 contains 15 residues. CDR3 sequence: CSARDPLAGVSEQYF. The CDR3 nucleotides read TGCAGTGCTAGAGATCCCCTAGCGGGAGTTTCCGAGCAGTACTTC.